Reported below is one T cell receptor beta chain. This clone was seen only once. The antigen this receptor binds is unknown. No base quality information exists; no much larger clone differs at one position. Naive CD4 T cells, defined as CD45RO-negative and CD62L-positive, were isolated from PBMCs by fluorescence-activated cell sorting. Each donor gave approximately 50 ml of fresh peripheral blood, from which PBMCs were isolated by Ficoll density centrifugation. Cells were sorted on a FACSAria III instrument, and every sample had a purity above 90%. These data are taken from a study of human versus mouse CDR3 diversity and MHC coevolution (dated by TCRdb to about 2017). For the study in its entirety: According to reports, the immunoSEQ assay can detect one in 200,000 T cells and keeps multiplex PCR amplification bias to a minimum. Valid reads per sample ranged from roughly 5.5 x 10^6 to 1.8 x 10^7 across mouse and human samples. Human naive CD4 T cell repertoires were used as a reference for TCR selection on multiple MHC II alleles and were compared with human-TCR-locus transgenic mice carrying single MHC II. Three healthy volunteer blood donors were included in the human cohort, with one aged 30 to 40, one aged 40 to 49 and one aged 60 to 70 at collection. On the study overall, not on this receptor specifically: Because human T cells were selected on roughly six MHC II alleles, repertoire diversity in humans and mice was not considered directly comparable. According to iCHAO1 estimates, humans had the largest TCR beta repertoire, 1.7 million or so clonotypes, which was attributed likely to selection by multiple MHC II molecules. The lowest clonal inequality scores among all compared groups were observed in most of the three human donors. On average, humans had more CDR3 deletions and insertions than mice, indicating greater exonuclease and TdT activity.

The QIAGEN blood and tissue kit was used to extract genomic DNA from sorted cells, and the DNA was quantified on a NanoDrop 1000. Deep sequencing and quantification of TCR alpha and beta chains were performed on the immunoSEQ platform by multiplex PCR of genomic DNA. In the source study's methods: IMGT gene and region definitions were used for annotation of the TCR sequences. Out-of-frame rearrangements served as a stand-in for the preselection repertoire and were compared with in-frame clonotypes. The iCHAO1 estimator provided with the immunoSEQ platform was used to estimate repertoire size. A Gini index, which is based on the Lorenz curve, was applied to in-frame amino acid clonotypes to measure clonal inequality. Shared clonotypes were counted with the intersect function of the R package tcR, and similarity was scored with the Jaccard index. Frequencies of V, J and V-J usage were subjected to principal component analysis with the R prcomp function, without normalization. TCRdb re-hosts the immuneACCESS table, in-frame sequences only. Its copies lack some clones; in the studies checked, an unresolved V gene accounts for under half of them, and the cause for the rest is not known. V, J and clone size were drawn from that table, and D and trimming were deduced from the DNA. This sample has about 83,000 clones in its table, and roughly 90% of those were observed once. The top ten clonotypes cover around 0.15% of the sample.

Sequenced input: naive CD4+ T cells from blood. Interpreted using the paper, the cell subset or site label stands for: CD45RO-negative CD62L-positive naive CD4 T cells. This receptor was identified in a person aged 30-70 years in good health.

DNA sequence: TGCGCCAGCAGCTTGGTCCTAGCGGGAGCCGAGCAGTACTTC. Translated, it gives CASSLVLAGAEQYF. The rearrangement combines TRBV5-1 with TRBJ2-7; TRBD2 fits 10 bases in the junction. The germline V gene yields SGHRS for CDR1 and YFSETQ for CDR2. V is trimmed back by 0 bases and J by 6 bases, and the junction contains 3 bases that no gene match accounts for. From cysteine to phenylalanine, the CDR3 is 14 amino acids long. The retained sequence is limited to the CDR3, 42 bases, with the frame set at the first base.